The 25 T cell receptor beta chains below come from one sample, sequenced in a study of cytomegalovirus exposure and HLA in healthy donors. The primer mix had 60 Vbeta and 13 Jbeta primers. Using immunoSEQ multiplex PCR, the repertoire was profiled, and TCRdb retains in-frame clones only, with some absent. The sample records about 68,000 clones, 81% being singletons. Sequencing input: PBMCs. The receptors originated from a human donor in good health.

This chain's CDR3 is CATTGQGDTEAFF. The CDR3 bases are TGTGCCACCACGGGACAGGGGGACACTGAAGCTTTCTTT. This chain connects TRBV7-6 to TRBJ1-1; 11 positions agree with TRBD1. Per the germline V gene, CDR1 is SGHVS and CDR2 is FNYEAQ. Losses at the gene ends were 10 bases for V and 3 bases for J; bases not matched to a gene: 4. The length of the CDR3 is 13 residues.

The rearrangement joins TRBV2 to TRBJ2-3, with D perhaps TRBD1 (6 bases). This CDR3 is built from 13 residues. CDR1 is SNHLY, CDR2 FYNNEI, per germline. V was trimmed by 3 bases and J by 6 bases, leaving 10 bases between them. CDR3 in DNA: TGTGCCAGCAGTGAGGGGGCGCACGATACGCAGTATTTT. Protein: CASSEGAHDTQYF.

V usage is TRBV6-1 and J usage is TRBJ1-2; tentative D call: TRBD1 (5 bases). Germline CDR1 reads MNHNS; CDR2 reads SASEGT. Trimming took off 8 bases at V and 2 bases at J, with 15 bases between the two ends. The length of the CDR3 is 14 residues. The CDR3 is CASGIDRQNYGYTF. As DNA, the CDR3 is TGTGCCAGCGGAATCGACAGACAGAACTATGGCTACACCTTC.

The count of this clone is one. This rearrangement joins TRBV5-8 to TRBJ2-5; D perhaps matches TRBD1 (5 bases). V shed 1 base and J shed 5 bases, with 12 bases lying between them. The CDR3 extends over 14 amino acids. Germline V gene data show CDR1 as SGHTS and CDR2 as YDEGEE. This CDR3 reads CASSLIRGWETQYF. CDR3 sequence (DNA): TGTGCCAGCAGCTTGATTAGGGGTTGGGAGACCCAGTACTTC.

The DNA of the CDR3 is TGTGCCAGCAGCTTGCCATGGCCCAGCTGGGGGGACTATGGCTACACCTTC. As protein: CASSLPWPSWGDYGYTF. The V and J genes are TRBV5-6 and TRBJ1-2; TRBD1 might be the D (5 bases). The germline V gene encodes CDR1 SGHDT and CDR2 YYEEEE. The CDR3 length is 17 residues. The V and J ends lost 1 base and 3 bases respectively, with 19 bases between them.

This clone has a handful of counts. The chain employs TRBV7-9 and TRBJ1-4; 9 bases are a match to TRBD1. The CDR3 totals 15 residues. Germline-derived CDR1 and CDR2 are SEHNR and FQNEAQ (reference sequence). With V trimmed by 8 bases and J by 5 bases, 9 bases remained unmatched. CDR3 loop: CASLLLGTGNEKLFF. The CDR3 coding sequence is TGTGCCAGCCTCCTACTCGGGACAGGGAATGAAAAACTGTTTTTT.

This clone was seen just once. The rearrangement links TRBV2 to TRBJ2-7; the match to TRBD1 covers 9 bases. V lost 5 bases, J lost 8 bases, and 4 bases stayed unmatched. CDR1 is SNHLY and CDR2 is FYNNEI in the germline V gene. This CDR3 contains 12 residues. For the CDR3, the DNA is TGTGCCAGCAGTATAGGGACAGGGCAGCAGTACTTC. Residues: CASSIGTGQQYF.

J is TRBJ2-7 and V is TRBV6-6; 12 bases map to TRBD1. The V segment lost 3 bases and the J segment 4 bases; nucleotides outside the gene matches: 7. CDR1 is MNHNY, CDR2 SVGAGI, per germline (reference sequence). The CDR3 consists of 16 residues. The CDR3 DNA sequence: TGTGCCAGCAGTTATTCCGGGACAGGGGGCTCTTACGAGCAGTACTTC. The encoded protein is CASSYSGTGGSYEQYF.

This clone has only a few counts. V and J are TRBV9 and TRBJ1-1; maybe TRBD1 (5 bases). Germline lookup yields CDR1 SGDLS and CDR2 YYNGEE. The CDR3 sequence is 15 residues long. V lost 0 bases and J lost 5, with 14 bases in between. The CDR3 DNA reads as TGTGCCAGCAGCGTAGCTCCGGCAGGGTTGACTGAAGCTTTCTTT. Translated: CASSVAPAGLTEAFF.

The chain joins TRBV5-1 to TRBJ2-3; D unclear. V gave up 1 base and J gave up 4 bases, with 4 bases separating them. The germline V gene has CDR1 SGHRS and CDR2 YFSETQ. CDR3 length: 12 residues. The CDR3 DNA sequence: TGCGCCAGCAGCTTGACAGCAGATACGCAGTATTTT. It is translated as CASSLTADTQYF.

V and J are TRBV7-2 and TRBJ2-7; D is unclear. Trimming removed 2 bases from V and 4 bases from J, with 12 bases in between. The CDR3 spans 14 residues. CDR1 and CDR2 from the germline V gene are SGHTA and FQGNSA. Here the CDR3 reads CASSLTGQDYEQYF. CDR3 nucleotides: TGTGCCAGCAGCTTAACCGGTCAGGATTACGAGCAGTACTTC.

The chain couples TRBV10-2 to TRBJ2-3, with 8 positions matching TRBD1. The CDR3 totals 16 residues. Germline V gene sequence: CDR1 WSHSY, CDR2 SAAADI. Trimming cost V 9 bases and J 3 bases; bases outside gene matches: 14. The CDR3: CASGPRTGWGTDTQYF. The DNA of the CDR3 is TGCGCCAGTGGACCCCGGACAGGGTGGGGGACAGATACGCAGTATTTT.

This chain connects TRBV5-1 to TRBJ2-6; maybe TRBD1 (5 bases). This CDR3 has 15 residues. Trimming cost V 0 bases and J 9 bases, with 13 bases left between them. Germline CDR1 reads SGHRS; CDR2 reads YFSETQ. The chain's CDR3 is CASSLGTGRVNVLTF. In DNA form, the CDR3 reads TGCGCCAGCAGCTTGGGTACAGGACGGGTCAACGTCCTGACTTTC.

The V gene is TRBV7-2, the J gene TRBJ1-2; 8 nucleotides match TRBD1. V trimming: 5 bases; J trimming: 3 bases; junction bases outside the gene matches: 8. Germline values: CDR1 SGHTA, CDR2 FQGNSA. The CDR3 has 15 residues. The CDR3 sequence: CASSRTGNGDYGYTF. DNA of the CDR3: TGTGCCAGCAGCCGGACAGGGAATGGGGACTATGGCTACACCTTC.

The gene calls are TRBV5-5 and TRBJ1-2; a possible D gene is TRBD1 (6 bases). Trimming removed 5 bases at V and 2 bases at J, with 13 bases between. CDR1 SGHKS and CDR2 YYEKEE come from the germline V gene (reference sequence). The CDR3 extends over 14 amino acids. The CDR3 DNA is TGTGCCAGCAGAGATTGGACAGAGAACTATGGCTACACCTTC. Translation: CASRDWTENYGYTF.

The chain couples TRBV18 to TRBJ1-1; D is perhaps TRBD1 (5 bases). Germline V gives CDR1 KGHSH, CDR2 LQKENI. This CDR3 is built from 14 residues. V lost 2 bases and J 7 bases, leaving 14 bases between the germline ends. The CDR3 region is CASSPSGKRGEAFF. Written as DNA, the CDR3 is TGTGCCAGCTCACCATCAGGAAAAAGGGGTGAAGCTTTCTTT.

The gene calls are TRBV15 and TRBJ1-5, with TRBD1 matching over 7 bases. The CDR3 has 15 residues. Trimming took 8 bases from V and 4 from J; bases not matched to a gene: 11. CDR1 LNHNV and CDR2 YYDKDF come from the germline V gene (reference sequence). The chain's CDR3 is CATELATGFNQPQHF. The CDR3 nucleotides read TGTGCCACCGAGCTTGCGACAGGGTTTAATCAGCCCCAGCATTTT.

The chain employs TRBV28 and TRBJ1-1; a possible D gene is TRBD1 (5 bases). Germline CDR1 MDHEN, CDR2 SYDVKM. This CDR3 is built from 14 residues. V gave up 6 bases and J gave up 7 bases, with 18 bases separating them. The chain's CDR3 is CASRFPGGRLEAFF. The CDR3 nucleotides are TGTGCCAGCAGGTTCCCGGGGGGGAGACTTGAAGCTTTCTTT.

The CDR3 here is CASSPGTRLQETQYF. DNA of the CDR3: TGTGCCAGCAGCCCGGGGACAAGGTTGCAAGAGACCCAGTACTTC. The rearrangement uses TRBV7-2 and TRBJ2-5; D is possibly TRBD1 (6 bases). The CDR3 is 15 amino acids. Germline-derived CDR1 and CDR2 are SGHTA and FQGNSA. Between the trimmed V and J ends, which lost 5 bases and 2 bases, there was a span of 15 bases.

Only one count was recorded for this clone. V is TRBV7-9 and J is TRBJ1-4; 7 bases line up with TRBD1. The CDR3 sequence is 14 residues long. Germline CDR1 is SEHNR and CDR2 is FQNEAQ (reference sequence). V trimming: 6 bases; J trimming: 8 bases; junction bases outside the gene matches: 9. The CDR3 DNA is TGTGCCAGCAGTCTTCCTAGGACAGGCGAAAAACTGTTTTTT. Its translation: CASSLPRTGEKLFF.

The J gene is TRBJ1-5, the V gene TRBV23-1; TRBD1 is a possible D gene (6 bases). TRBV23-1 is known as an ORF, though its function is uncertain. V lost 0 bases, J lost 4 bases, and 19 bases lay in between. The CDR3 runs to 18 residues. The CDR3 nucleotides read TGCGCCAGCAGTCAATCAGGGGTCACAGGGTTTCATAATCAGCCCCAGCATTTT. Encoded protein: CASSQSGVTGFHNQPQHF.

The chain carries TRBV9 and TRBJ2-3, with 11 positions matching TRBD2. Germline V gene sequence: CDR1 SGDLS, CDR2 YYNGEE. The length of the CDR3 is 21 residues. J was trimmed by 0 bases and V by 0 bases; bases with no gene match: 15. The CDR3, as DNA: TGTGCCAGCAGCGTAGGGTCCACGGCTAGCGGGGGGCATTATAGCACAGATACGCAGTATTTT. Its protein is CASSVGSTASGGHYSTDTQYF.

On this clone itself: At one boundary the junction diverges from the germline segment, which might be a read error. V is TRBV7-7 and J is TRBJ2-3; no clear D. This CDR3 comprises 13 residues. Germline loops: CDR1 SSHAT, CDR2 FNYEAQ (reference sequence). The CDR3 spells CASSLYNTDTQYF. In nucleotides, the CDR3 is TGTGCTAGCAGCTTATACAACACAGATACGCAGTATTTT.

The J gene is TRBJ1-5, the V gene TRBV6-1; no clear D gene. The V end was cut by 10 bases, the J end by 9 bases, with 25 bases between. The CDR3 consists of 15 residues. Germline V CDR1 and CDR2: MNHNS, SASEGT. Here the CDR3 reads CATLIMGGSHRPQHF. The CDR3 DNA sequence: TGTGCCACCTTAATAATGGGAGGGTCCCATCGGCCCCAGCATTTT.

V is TRBV7-2 and J is TRBJ2-1, with a tentative D call TRBD1 (5 bases). The CDR3 totals 13 residues. Per germline, CDR1 SGHTA and CDR2 FQGNSA. Trimming took off 5 bases at V and 9 bases at J, with 14 bases between the two ends. The CDR3 here is CASSLMSRGEQFF. CDR3 nucleotide sequence: TGTGCCAGCAGCCTAATGAGTAGGGGTGAGCAGTTCTTC. The entire variable domain, with the rest obtained from reference TRBV7-2 and TRBJ2-1, is as follows: GAGVSQSPSNKVTEKGKDVELRCDPISGHTALYWYRQSLGQGLEFLIYFQGNSAPDKSGLPSDRFSAERTGGSVSTLTIQRTQQEDSAVYLCASSLMSRGEQFFGPGTRLTVL.